A single sample gave rise to the 29 T cell receptor beta chains below, sequenced in a study of Ad26.COV2.S vaccination and SARS-CoV-2 variants (dated by TCRdb to about 2021). Taken with the paper, the label for time point translates to: individuals recovered from natural SARS-CoV-2 infection. Libraries were made using the immunoSEQ multiplex PCR assay. Here the immuneACCESS table is served through TCRdb, limited to in-frame sequences with V and J called. Missing clones are a known gap in these copies; in checked studies unresolved V genes cover under half, and the rest lacks a known reason. This sample is represented by approximately 400,000 clones; around 92% of them were singletons. The top ten clonotypes cover 3% to 5% of the sample. Sequencing used peripheral blood, obtained after recovery from COVID-19. These TCRs come from a human donor who had recovered from COVID-19.

Remarks on this clone: This sample also contains other DNA sequences that code for the same CDR3. V gene TRBV9 combines with J gene TRBJ2-7; unclear D gene. Germline values: CDR1 SGDLS, CDR2 YYNGEE. The V end lost 0 bases, the J end lost 2 bases, and 9 bases lay between the germline ends. This CDR3 contains 14 residues. CDR3 region: CASSVGAEPYEQYF. The CDR3 DNA reads as TGTGCCAGCAGCGTAGGGGCAGAGCCCTACGAGCAGTACTTC. The whole variable domain, remainder taken from reference TRBV9 and TRBJ2-7, is DSGVTQTPKHLITATGQRVTLRCSPRSGDLSVYWYQQSLDQGLQFLIQYYNGEERAKGNILERFSAQQFPDLHSELNLSSLELGDSALYFCASSVGAEPYEQYFGPGTRLTVT.

The chain is built from TRBV7-2 and TRBJ2-7; D gene unclear. V dropped 2 bases and J dropped 0 bases, with 8 bases sitting between them. Germline assignment: CDR1 SGHTA and CDR2 FQGNSA. This CDR3 is 14 amino acids long. The CDR3 bases are TGTGCCAGCAGCTTAAGCCAGGTCTCCTACGAGCAGTACTTC. This encodes CASSLSQVSYEQYF.

The chain is built from TRBV6-6 and TRBJ1-4; no reliable D call. V lost 10 bases and J lost 0, with 9 bases in between. Germline V lookup: CDR1 MNHNY, CDR2 SVGAGI (reference sequence). CDR3 length: 13 amino acids. CDR3 coding DNA: TGTGCCATTAGAACATCAACTAATGAAAAACTGTTTTTT. Protein: CAIRTSTNEKLFF.

CDR3 nucleotides: TGTGCCAGCAGCCGGGACAGGATGCCCTCCTACGAGCAGTACTTC. Translated: CASSRDRMPSYEQYF. The chain uses TRBV11-2 and TRBJ2-7, with TRBD1 identical over 8 bases. Germline V gene sequence: CDR1 SGHAT, CDR2 FQNNGV. CDR3 length: 15 residues. Trimming removed 5 bases from V and 0 bases from J; junction bases left unmatched: 6.

The CDR3 region has the DNA TGCGCCAGCAGCTTGGATCAGGGTAGCACCGGGGAGCTGTTTTTT. As protein: CASSLDQGSTGELFF. This chain joins TRBV5-1 and TRBJ2-2; perhaps TRBD1 as D (5 bases). Trimming left V 0 bases short and J 4 bases short, with 10 bases between. The CDR3 extends over 15 amino acids. Germline CDR1 reads SGHRS; CDR2 reads YFSETQ.

V and J are TRBV6-4 and TRBJ2-2; D is uncertain. V lost 6 bases to trimming and J lost 7 bases, with 12 bases between them. Germline V CDR1 and CDR2: MRHNA, SNTAGT. The CDR3 contains 13 residues. The CDR3 spells CASRANPGGELFF. The DNA for the CDR3 is TGTGCCAGCAGAGCCAACCCAGGCGGGGAGCTGTTTTTT.

V is TRBV19 and J is TRBJ1-2, with D possibly matching TRBD1 (5 bases). The germline gives CDR1 LNHDA, CDR2 SQIVND (reference sequence). Trimming removed 3 bases at V and 8 bases at J, with 16 bases between. The CDR3 length is 14 residues. CDR3 nucleotide sequence: TGTGCCAGTAGTATGGACCCAGGGAGGAACGGCTACACCTTC. The encoded protein is CASSMDPGRNGYTF.

The genes are TRBV19 and TRBJ2-7, with unresolved D. Germline loops: CDR1 LNHDA, CDR2 SQIVND (reference sequence). V lost 3 bases, J lost 6 bases, and 12 bases lay in between. This CDR3 spans 13 amino acids. CDR3 nucleotides: TGTGCCAGTAGTATCGGGCGGCGGTCCGAGCAGTACTTC. Protein product: CASSIGRRSEQYF.

The gene calls are TRBV9 and TRBJ2-5; TRBD2 aligns across 15 bases. The CDR3 is made up of 16 amino acids. With V trimmed by 4 bases and J by 4 bases, 5 bases remained unmatched. Germline V gene sequence: CDR1 SGDLS, CDR2 YYNGEE. The CDR3 here is CASSTMGLAGGETQYF. CDR3 in DNA: TGTGCCAGCAGCACCATGGGACTAGCGGGGGGAGAGACCCAGTACTTC.

The V gene is TRBV29-1, the J gene TRBJ2-3; no firm D call. The CDR3 runs 12 residues. V lost 4 bases and J 0 bases, leaving 5 bases between the germline ends. Germline lookup yields CDR1 SQVTM and CDR2 ANQGSEA. CDR3 amino acids: CSVVFSTDTQYF. In nucleotides, the CDR3 is TGCAGCGTTGTTTTCAGCACAGATACGCAGTATTTT.

The chain has TRBV7-2 and TRBJ1-6; 10 nucleotides line up with TRBD1. The CDR3 has 15 residues. The J segment lost 7 bases and the V segment lost 4 bases, leaving 4 bases of the junction unmatched. Germline values: CDR1 SGHTA, CDR2 FQGNSA. The CDR3 DNA follows: TGTGCCAGCAGCTCGGGGACAGGGGAAAATTCACCCCTCCACTTT. The encoded protein is CASSSGTGENSPLHF.

The V call is TRBV27, the J call TRBJ1-1; the D is unclear. CDR3 length equals 13 residues. V was cut by 1 base and J by 1 base, with 4 bases left in between. Germline V gene sequence: CDR1 MNHEY, CDR2 SMNVEV (reference sequence). The CDR3 loop is CASSLYQNTEAFF. In nucleotides, the CDR3 is TGTGCCAGCAGTTTATACCAGAACACTGAAGCTTTCTTT.

V gene TRBV20-1 combines with J gene TRBJ2-3, with D perhaps matching TRBD2 (6 bases). The germline V gene has CDR1 DFQATT and CDR2 SNEGSKA (reference sequence). The CDR3 is made up of 11 amino acids. V was shortened by 3 bases and J by 8 bases, with 9 bases between the two germline ends. The CDR3 DNA is TGCAGTGCTAGTTCCGGGGGTACGCAGTATTTT. It yields the protein CSASSGGTQYF.

The J gene is TRBJ2-3, the V gene TRBV6-6, with 7 bases identical to TRBD1. Germline lookup yields CDR1 MNHNY and CDR2 SVGAGI (reference sequence). V was clipped by 6 bases and J by 1 base; unmatched bases: 4. The CDR3 spans 14 residues. The CDR3 region is CASSRGQGTDTQYF. CDR3 bases: TGTGCCAGCAGCCGCGGACAGGGCACAGATACGCAGTATTTT.

The CDR3 loop is CATSGKTSGGTNEQFF. The CDR3 DNA follows: TGTGCCACCAGTGGTAAGACTAGCGGGGGAACCAATGAGCAGTTCTTC. V and J are TRBV24-1 and TRBJ2-1; TRBD2 agrees at 12 bases. This CDR3 has 16 amino acids. V lost 5 bases and J lost 6; bases outside the gene matches: 7. Germline CDR1 reads KGHDR; CDR2 reads SFDVKD.

The chain combines TRBV5-4 with TRBJ1-1, with TRBD1 identical over 8 bases. Germline V gene data show CDR1 as SGHNT and CDR2 as YYREEE (reference sequence). The CDR3 totals 19 residues. Trimming at V came to 4 bases and at J to 4 bases, leaving 21 bases not matched to a gene. The CDR3 region has the DNA TGTGCCAGCAGCACCCTCAAAGCAGGGGGCGGGTATCGTGGCACTGAAGCTTTCTTT. Protein sequence: CASSTLKAGGGYRGTEAFF.

The CDR3 region has the DNA TGTGCCAGCAGCAAAGGGGGTGACAGGGGGCGATTTTATGGCTACACCTTC. Protein sequence: CASSKGGDRGRFYGYTF. The chain uses TRBV21-1 and TRBJ1-2; the table's D gene call, TRBD1, was not cross checked with the DNA. TRBV21-1 has pseudogene status. The CDR3 is 17 amino acids.

The CDR3 reads CASSLSVDRGYEQYF. The CDR3 bases are TGTGCCAGCAGCCTAAGCGTCGACAGGGGCTACGAGCAGTACTTC. The chain combines TRBV5-8 with TRBJ2-7; 8 bases fit TRBD1. Losses at the gene ends were 4 bases for V and 3 bases for J; bases not matched to a gene: 9. The CDR3 has 15 residues. Germline lookup yields CDR1 SGHTS and CDR2 YDEGEE.

This chain connects TRBV18 to TRBJ2-1; the D is unclear. CDR3 length: 15 amino acids. The V and J ends lost 2 bases and 5 bases respectively, with 13 bases between them. Germline V gene sequence: CDR1 KGHSH, CDR2 LQKENI. CDR3 sequence reads: CASSPGAGPNNEQFF. CDR3 nucleotide sequence: TGTGCCAGCTCACCAGGAGCTGGCCCTAACAATGAGCAGTTCTTC.

The rearrangement uses TRBV5-1 and TRBJ2-1; possible D gene TRBD1, 6 bases. Germline V gene sequence: CDR1 SGHRS, CDR2 YFSETQ. Trimming cost V 5 bases and J 3 bases, with 15 bases left between them. CDR3 length: 15 residues. The CDR3 here is CASRVDRSLYNEQFF. DNA of the CDR3: TGCGCCAGCAGGGTTGACAGGTCCCTCTACAATGAGCAGTTCTTC.

V gene TRBV18 combines with J gene TRBJ1-6, with D perhaps matching TRBD1 (5 bases). The V end was cut by 3 bases, the J end by 11 bases, with 20 bases between. Germline V gene sequence: CDR1 KGHSH, CDR2 LQKENI. The CDR3 spans 16 residues. CDR3 sequence reads: CASSPSGTDTRAPLHF. CDR3 nucleotides: TGTGCCAGCTCACCCTCCGGGACCGATACGCGAGCACCCCTCCACTTT.

The chain links TRBV29-1 to TRBJ1-1; no definite D call. Germline V gene data show CDR1 as SQVTM and CDR2 as ANQGSEA. Deletions cut 4 bases from V and 1 base from J, with 10 bases between. The CDR3 consists of 13 residues. Written as DNA, the CDR3 is TGCAGCGTTGCCCAGTTCAGGAACACTGAAGCTTTCTTT. It codes for CSVAQFRNTEAFF.

The genes are TRBV27 and TRBJ1-5, with D unclear. CDR3 length equals 15 residues. V was clipped by 5 bases and J by 4 bases, with 15 bases between them. From germline, CDR1 is MNHEY and CDR2 SMNVEV (reference sequence). The CDR3 DNA follows: TGTGCCAGCAGTCTCAGACGGGGATGGAATCAGCCCCAGCATTTT. Translation: CASSLRRGWNQPQHF.

This sequence joins TRBV7-9 and TRBJ1-1, with a weak D call TRBD1 (5 bases). The V end lost 5 bases, the J end lost 0 bases, and 16 bases lay between the germline ends. The CDR3 consists of 16 residues. Germline CDR1 reads SEHNR; CDR2 reads FQNEAQ (reference sequence). The CDR3 sequence is CASSPRGRTMNTEAFF. The CDR3 bases are TGTGCCAGCAGCCCGCGGGGACGGACAATGAACACTGAAGCTTTCTTT. Together with reference TRBV7-9 and TRBJ1-1, the CDR3 gives the full variable domain: DTGVSQNPRHKITKRGQNVTFRCDPISEHNRLYWYRQTLGQGPEFLTYFQNEAQLEKSRLLSDRFSAERPKGSFSTLEIQRTEQGDSAMYLCASSPRGRTMNTEAFFGQGTRLTVV.

The chain joins TRBV29-1 to TRBJ1-2, with D possibly TRBD1 on 5 matching bases. Trimming shortened V by 2 bases and J by 4 bases, and 11 bases separated the two germline ends. The CDR3 spans 13 residues. CDR1 and CDR2 from the germline V gene are SQVTM and ANQGSEA. CDR3 in DNA: TGCAGCGTTGAACAGGGTTCCCTCTATGGCTACACCTTC. It codes for CSVEQGSLYGYTF.

This rearrangement joins TRBV6-2 or TRBV6-3 to TRBJ2-2; D possibly corresponds to TRBD1 (6 bases). V lost 5 bases to trimming and J lost 4 bases, with 11 bases between them. In germline, CDR1 is MNHEY, CDR2 SVGEGT. The CDR3 covers 14 residues. CDR3: CASSSTGSTGELFF. DNA for the CDR3: TGTGCCAGCAGTAGTACAGGGTCCACCGGGGAGCTGTTTTTT.

V gene TRBV7-9 combines with J gene TRBJ2-3, with TRBD2 matching 14 bases. CDR1 and CDR2 from the germline V gene are SEHNR and FQNEAQ (reference sequence). The CDR3 is 14 amino acids. With V trimmed by 8 bases and J by 4 bases, 2 bases remained unmatched. CDR3 in DNA: TGTGCCAGCGGACTAGCGGGGGGTGCAGATACGCAGTATTTT. Translated, it gives CASGLAGGADTQYF.

J is TRBJ2-2 and V is TRBV6-5; the match to TRBD1 covers 10 bases. CDR1 and CDR2 (germline): MNHEY, SVGAGI. The trim removed 6 bases at V and 7 bases at J, leaving 8 bases unmatched. This CDR3 spans 15 amino acids. In DNA form, the CDR3 reads TGTGCCAGCAGGACGACAGGGGGCGCGGTCGGGGAGCTGTTTTTT. Translation: CASRTTGGAVGELFF.

J is TRBJ2-1 and V is TRBV5-4; D might be TRBD2 (6 bases). CDR3 length: 11 residues. Trimming took 5 bases from V and 10 from J, leaving 10 bases between them. Germline CDR1 and CDR2: SGHNT and YYREEE (reference sequence). Here the CDR3 reads CASSHAGEQFF. CDR3 DNA sequence: TGTGCCAGCAGTCATGCGGGGGAGCAGTTCTTC.